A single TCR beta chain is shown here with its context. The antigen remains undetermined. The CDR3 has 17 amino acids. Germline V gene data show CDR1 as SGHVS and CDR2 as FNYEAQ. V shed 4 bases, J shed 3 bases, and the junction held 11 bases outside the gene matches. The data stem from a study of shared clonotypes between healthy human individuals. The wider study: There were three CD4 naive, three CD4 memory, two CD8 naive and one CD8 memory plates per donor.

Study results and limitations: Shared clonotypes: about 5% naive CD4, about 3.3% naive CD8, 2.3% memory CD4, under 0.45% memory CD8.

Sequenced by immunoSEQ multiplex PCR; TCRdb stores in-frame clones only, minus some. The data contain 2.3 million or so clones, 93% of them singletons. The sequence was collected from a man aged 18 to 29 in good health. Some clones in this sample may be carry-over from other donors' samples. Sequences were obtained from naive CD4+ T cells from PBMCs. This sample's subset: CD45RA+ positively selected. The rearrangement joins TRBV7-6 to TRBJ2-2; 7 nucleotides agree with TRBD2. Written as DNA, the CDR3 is TGTGCCAGCAGCTCGCCTCGGGGGGAGGGTTACACCGGGGAGCTGTTTTTT. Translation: CASSSPRGEGYTGELFF.